The TCR beta chain under discussion was sequenced for a study of cytomegalovirus exposure and HLA in healthy donors (dated by TCRdb to about 2017). Context from the whole study: The 650 to 800 repertoires of the first cohort and the roughly 120 validation repertoires were produced on the same platform, according to a later analysis. Along with the approximately 620-subject first cohort, a separate validation cohort of over 90 different subjects was used. To predict cytomegalovirus infection status, the study brought together high-throughput TCR immunosequencing, statistical association of individual TCRs with disease status, and machine learning. The aim of the study was to test whether cataloging public T cell receptors could identify signatures of past pathogen exposure. Overall results and qualifications from the work: Across donors, most TCR sequences were observed very rarely, whereas some public TCRs were present in many individuals. In the study, approximately 160 TCR beta chains were listed as associated with cytomegalovirus. According to the authors, the approach could potentially be generalized to other disease states and immunological phenotypes. Three of the identified cytomegalovirus-associated TCR beta chains were confirmed in vitro to be specific for cytomegalovirus antigens. The validation cohort had no HLA typing available for a later analysis, so co-occurrence within that cohort was assessed over all 120 or so repertoires. Of the cluster scores, 85% to 95% were above 0 in a later analysis, which found that TCRs clustered in the first cohort also tended to co-occur in the 120 validation repertoires. The classifier was reported to diagnose cytomegalovirus status with high specificity and sensitivity in both the original and validation cohorts.

Library creation used the immunoSEQ multiplex PCR assay. In the authors' own workflow: A statistical classification framework was built to diagnose cytomegalovirus status from the catalog of TCR beta chain sequences. This immuneACCESS table, as held by TCRdb, lists in-frame sequences with V and J called but not all clones. Of the missing ones, under half trace to an unresolved V gene in checked studies; the others have no known cause. That table is the source of V, J and clone size, and D and trimming were worked out from the DNA. The sample includes under 150,000 clones, with more than 75% observed a single time. The biggest ten clones account for 8.7% of the sample. The donors belonged to the validation cohort of 90 to 150 subjects, which was separate from the approximately 660-subject first cohort. On this clone: The target of this receptor is not known. Within one base of it there is no much larger clone, and no base qualities were kept.

The sample was PBMCs. The source is a man between 18 and 35 years old in good health and CMV-seropositive.

The CDR3 has the sequence CASSPPRDSRKVQYF. The base sequence is TGTGCCAGCAGCCCACCCCGGGACAGCCGTAAGGTTCAGTACTTC. The chain is assembled from TRBV7-2 and TRBJ2-4; a stretch of 7 junction bases matches TRBD1. CDR1 is given as SGHTA and CDR2 as FQGNSA, both from the germline V gene. Counted from cysteine to phenylalanine, this CDR3 has 15 amino acids. The kept DNA is CDR3 alone, 45 bases in frame from the first base. V loses 5 bases at its end and J loses 11 bases; junction bases beyond the gene matches: 15.